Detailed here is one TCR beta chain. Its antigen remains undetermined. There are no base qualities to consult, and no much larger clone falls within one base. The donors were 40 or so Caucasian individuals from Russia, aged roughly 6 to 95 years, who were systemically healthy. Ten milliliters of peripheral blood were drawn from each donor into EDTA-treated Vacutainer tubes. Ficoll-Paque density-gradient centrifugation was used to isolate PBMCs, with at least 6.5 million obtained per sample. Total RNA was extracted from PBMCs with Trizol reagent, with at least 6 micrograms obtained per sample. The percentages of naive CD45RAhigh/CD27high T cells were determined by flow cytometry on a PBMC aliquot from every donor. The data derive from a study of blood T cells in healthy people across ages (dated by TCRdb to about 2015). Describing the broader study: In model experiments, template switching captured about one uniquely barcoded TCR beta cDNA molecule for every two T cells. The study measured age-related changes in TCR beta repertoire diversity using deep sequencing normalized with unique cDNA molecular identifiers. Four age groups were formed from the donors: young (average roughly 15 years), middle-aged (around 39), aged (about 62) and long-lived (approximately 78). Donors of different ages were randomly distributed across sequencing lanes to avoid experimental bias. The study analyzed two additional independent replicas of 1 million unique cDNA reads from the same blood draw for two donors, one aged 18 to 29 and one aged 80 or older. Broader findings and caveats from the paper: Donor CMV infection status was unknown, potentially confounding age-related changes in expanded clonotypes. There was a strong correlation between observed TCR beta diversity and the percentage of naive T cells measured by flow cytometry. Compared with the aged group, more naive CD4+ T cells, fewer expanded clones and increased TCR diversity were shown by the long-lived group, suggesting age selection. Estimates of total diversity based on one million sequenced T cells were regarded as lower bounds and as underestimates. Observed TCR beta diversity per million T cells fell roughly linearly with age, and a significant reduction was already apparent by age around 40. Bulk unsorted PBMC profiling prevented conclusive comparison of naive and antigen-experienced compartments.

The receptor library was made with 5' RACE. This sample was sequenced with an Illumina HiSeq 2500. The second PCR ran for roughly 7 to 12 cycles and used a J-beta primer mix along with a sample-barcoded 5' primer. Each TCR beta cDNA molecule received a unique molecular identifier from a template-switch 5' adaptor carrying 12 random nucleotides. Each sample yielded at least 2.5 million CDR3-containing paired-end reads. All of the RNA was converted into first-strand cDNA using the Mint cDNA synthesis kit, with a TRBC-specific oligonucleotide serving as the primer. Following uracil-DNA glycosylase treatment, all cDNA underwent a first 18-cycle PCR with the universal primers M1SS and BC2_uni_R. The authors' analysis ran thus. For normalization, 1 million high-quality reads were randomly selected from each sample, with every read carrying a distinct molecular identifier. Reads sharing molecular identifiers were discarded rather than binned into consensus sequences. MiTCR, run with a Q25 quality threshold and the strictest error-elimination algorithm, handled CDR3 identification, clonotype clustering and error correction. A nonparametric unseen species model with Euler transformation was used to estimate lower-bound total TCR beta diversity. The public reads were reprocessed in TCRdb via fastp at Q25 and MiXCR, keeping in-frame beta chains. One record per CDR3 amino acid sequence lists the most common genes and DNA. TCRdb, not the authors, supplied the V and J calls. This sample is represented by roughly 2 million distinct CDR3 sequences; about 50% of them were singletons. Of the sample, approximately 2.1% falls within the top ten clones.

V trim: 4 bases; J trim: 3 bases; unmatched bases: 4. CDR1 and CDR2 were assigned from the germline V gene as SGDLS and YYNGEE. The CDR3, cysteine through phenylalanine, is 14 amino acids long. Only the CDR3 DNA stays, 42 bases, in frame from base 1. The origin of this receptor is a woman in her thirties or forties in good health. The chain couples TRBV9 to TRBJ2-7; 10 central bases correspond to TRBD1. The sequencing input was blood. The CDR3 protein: CASSRGQGHYEQYF. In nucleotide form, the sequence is TGTGCCAGCAGCCGGGGACAGGGGCACTACGAGCAGTACTTC.